Sequencing of this TCR beta chain was carried out in a study of T cells after yellow fever vaccination. Whole-study findings and limits: Clones from primary vaccination mostly reappeared after the booster (roughly 95% CD4, under 90% CD8).

Germline V lookup: CDR1 MNHEY, CDR2 SVGAGI. V shed 9 bases, J shed 1 base, and the junction held 8 bases outside the gene matches. This CDR3 contains 14 residues. This clonotype has more than one count but fewer than ten. Its antigen is unidentified. Making TCR cDNA involved 5'RACE template switching, which added UMIs and a universal primer site. In TCRdb, the 5' RACE reads were re-called with MiXCR into one record per CDR3 protein. The sample includes about 120,000 distinct CDR3 sequences, over 12% of them seen just once. The source material was CD8+ T cells sorted from PBMCs, sampled 5 days after the yellow fever booster vaccination. The chain carries TRBV6-5 and TRBJ1-1; 7 positions agree with TRBD1. The TCR sequence derives from a man in his late teens or twenties who received the YFV17D yellow fever vaccine. This CDR3 is CASIQGLGNTEAFF. Here the CDR3 DNA reads TGTGCCAGTATACAGGGGCTCGGGAACACTGAAGCTTTCTTT.